These T cell receptor beta chains were read from a single sample in a study of CD8+CD57+ T cells in acquired aplastic anemia. TCRdb independently ran MiXCR on the reads; one entry per CDR3 protein. The data hold a few hundred thousand distinct CDR3 sequences, with around 68% observed a single time. Material: sorted CD4+, CD8+, or CD8+CD57+ T cells (not recorded which) from PBMCs. The receptors here all came from a human donor in good health, serving as a control. CDR3s include the opening cysteine and the closing phenylalanine or tryptophan. A D gene is named only where the DNA matches it firmly. Clone size appears in some rows only: once, few, many, or a class for an expanded clone.

V gene,clone size,J gene,D gene,CDR3 protein,CDR3 DNA
TRBV11-2,.,TRBJ1-1,.,CASSRGERTMNTEAFF,TGTGCCAGCAGCAGAGGGGAACGGACGATGAACACTGAAGCTTTCTTT
TRBV20-1,few,TRBJ2-5,.,CSAIRTAQETQYF,TGCAGTGCTATTCGTACGGCCCAAGAGACCCAGTACTTC
TRBV15,once,TRBJ1-2,.,CATSRDMWWVEGYTF,TGTGCCACCAGCAGAGATATGTGGTGGGTGGAGGGCTACACCTTC
TRBV15,.,TRBJ2-6,.,CATSRGTLGGANVLTF,TGTGCCACCAGCAGAGGTACTCTGGGAGGGGCCAACGTCCTGACTTTC
TRBV20-1,.,TRBJ2-1,.,CSARGAGKGELLEQFF,TGCAGTGCTAGAGGCGCAGGGAAGGGAGAACTCCTTGAGCAGTTCTTC
TRBV7-2,many,TRBJ1-5,.,CASSSYRDQPQHF,TGTGCCAGCAGCTCTTACAGGGATCAGCCCCAGCATTTT
TRBV7-2,.,TRBJ2-7,.,CASSLLVFEQYFGYF,.
TRBV12-3/TRBV12-4,.,TRBJ1-2,.,CASQGGRFNYGYTF,TGTGCCTCCCAGGGAGGACGTTTCAACTATGGCTACACCTTC
TRBV5-1,many,TRBJ2-3,.,CASSLQESTDTQYF,TGCGCCAGCAGCTTACAGGAGAGCACAGATACGCAGTATTTT
TRBV2,.,TRBJ2-6,.,CASSLGVPGANVLTF,TGTGCCAGCAGTCTGGGCGTTCCCGGGGCCAACGTCCTGACTTTC
TRBV6-4,many,TRBJ2-2,TRBD1,CASSARTGLNTGELFF,TGTGCCAGCAGTGCGAGGACAGGCTTGAACACCGGGGAGCTGTTTTTT
TRBV5-1,.,TRBJ1-5,.,CASKERGSYKPQHF,TGCGCCAGCAAGGAGCGGGGGAGCTACAAGCCCCAGCATTTT
TRBV2,.,TRBJ2-5,.,CASSRLPGTKATQYF,TGTGCCAGCAGTAGACTACCGGGTACCAAAGCAACCCAGTACTTC
TRBV5-1,.,TRBJ2-5,.,CASSLEGPGEYF,TGTGCCAGCAGCTTGGAGGGGCCCGGCGAGTACTTC
TRBV2,many,TRBJ2-7,.,CAREGGGRSGEQYF,TGTGCCAGGGAGGGGGGGGGCAGGAGCGGCGAGCAGTACTTC
TRBV11-2,.,TRBJ2-7,.,CASSQGRYYEQYF,TGTGCCAGCAGTCAGGGACGTTACTACGAGCAGTACTTC
TRBV7-6,.,TRBJ2-7,.,CASSSPEGCGQYF,TGTGCCAGCAGCTCCCCGGAAGGGTGCGGGCAGTACTTC
TRBV10-3,.,TRBJ1-6,.,CAISDLRSDPPLHF,TGTGCCATCAGTGATCTTCGTTCGGACCCACCCCTCCATTTT
TRBV6-4,.,TRBJ2-7,.,CASSAEQGTPYEQYF,TGTGCCAGCAGTGCCGAACAGGGAACCCCCTACGAGCAGTACTTC
TRBV6-5,many,TRBJ1-5,.,CASSFPSLTGLKPQHF,TGTGCCAGCAGTTTCCCCAGTCTGACAGGTTTAAAGCCCCAGCATTTT
TRBV5-1,.,TRBJ1-1,TRBD1,CASSLQGAGEGTEAFF,TGCGCCAGCAGCTTACAGGGGGCAGGGGAGGGAACTGAAGCTTTCTTT
TRBV10-2,.,TRBJ1-5,.,CASSAATGRNQPQHF,TGCGCCAGCAGTGCCGCGACAGGAAGGAATCAGCCCCAGCATTTT
TRBV24-1,.,TRBJ1-4,.,CATSQQGSDKLFF,TGTGCCACCAGCCAACAGGGCTCTGATAAACTGTTTTTT
TRBV10-3,.,TRBJ2-1,.,CASSHGTSPFNQQFF,TGTGCCAGCAGCCACGGGACAAGTCCCTTCAACCAGCAGTTCTTC
TRBV14,.,TRBJ1-6,.,CASSHETYNSPLHF,TGTGCCAGCAGCCATGAGACCTATAATTCACCCCTCCACTTT
TRBV7-2,.,TRBJ1-5,.,CASSFPAGVDTQHF,TGTGCCAGCAGCTTTCCAGCGGGGGTGGATACGCAGCATTTT
TRBV19,few,TRBJ2-7,TRBD1,CASSIIDRGSYEQYF,TGTGCCAGTAGTATAATTGACAGGGGCTCCTACGAGCAGTACTTC
TRBV7-9,.,TRBJ2-2,.,CASSLVSSGELFF,TGTGCCAGCAGCTTAGTTTCTTCCGGGGAGCTGTTTTTT
TRBV19,.,TRBJ1-2,TRBD1,CASSTDRGYGYTF,TGTGCCAGTAGTACGGACAGGGGCTATGGCTACACCTTC
TRBV20-1,.,TRBJ2-7,TRBD2,CSATTGLAAYEQYF,TGCAGTGCTACCACGGGACTAGCGGCGTACGAGCAGTACTTC
TRBV14,.,TRBJ1-6,.,CASSQADAHSPLHF,TGTGCCAGCAGCCAAGCTGACGCGCATTCACCCCTCCACTTT
TRBV20-1,few,TRBJ1-5,TRBD1,CSASFPRQGRRRRQPQHF,TGCAGTGCTAGCTTCCCGCGACAGGGACGTAGGAGACGTCAGCCCCAGCATTTT
TRBV6-5,many,TRBJ1-1,.,CASSYRESEAFF,TGTGCCAGCAGTTACAGGGAGAGTGAAGCTTTCTTT